This TCR beta chain was obtained from a study of radiotherapy plus CTLA-4 blockade in lung cancer. CTLA-4 blockade using ipilimumab, together with focal radiation, was received by patients with chemo-refractory metastatic non-small-cell lung cancer. Profiled with immunoSEQ multiplex PCR; TCRdb holds only in-frame clones, not every one. The table lists roughly 39,000 clones, over 65% of them singletons. The CDR3 loop spans 13 amino acids. CDR1 and CDR2 (germline): SGDLS, YYNGEE. Trimming left V 7 bases short and J 4 bases short, with 14 bases between. This clone was observed a few times. V is TRBV9 and J is TRBJ1-2; tentative D call: TRBD1 (6 bases). The sequenced sample was peripheral blood, obtained from a patient treated with radiotherapy plus ipilimumab. This receptor was identified in a human donor with non-small cell lung cancer who had stable disease on radiotherapy plus ipilimumab. In DNA form, the CDR3 reads TGTGCCAGCTTACAGGGCGCTCCCTATGGCTACACCTTC. The encoded protein is CASLQGAPYGYTF.